The rows below give T cell receptor beta chains drawn from one sample of a study of blood T cell repertoires in COVID-19. The table came from immunoSEQ multiplex PCR; TCRdb's copy has only in-frame clones and leaves some out. The sample consists of 25,000 to 35,000 clones, more than 75% of them appearing once. The sample taken for sequencing was peripheral blood. The origin of the receptors is a human donor in a cohort sampled during active COVID-19. The donor label of this sample is uncertain. CDR3s include the opening cysteine and the closing phenylalanine or tryptophan. The D gene is left open where the match is weak. Size is omitted from some rows. Given values are once, few, many or a class for expanded clones.

>once|TRBJ1-2|TRBV19|TRBD1
CASSRGQGSYGYTF
TGTGCCAGTAGTAGGGGACAGGGTAGCTATGGCTACACCTTC
>-|TRBJ2-5|TRBV4-2|-
CASSPLGRGEETQYF
TGTGCCAGCAGCCCCCTGGGGCGTGGGGAAGAGACCCAGTACTTC
>-|TRBJ1-1|TRBV19|TRBD1
CASSDRGLGAFF
TGTGCCAGTAGCGACAGGGGTCTAGGTGCTTTCTTT
>-|TRBJ2-1|TRBV7-2|TRBD1
CASSDRVIYNEQFF
TGTGCCAGCAGCGACAGGGTCATCTACAATGAGCAGTTCTTC
>-|TRBJ1-2|TRBV3-1/TRBV3-2|TRBD1
CASSHLGTGPHYGYTF
TGTGCCAGCAGCCACCTCGGGACAGGGCCCCACTATGGCTACACCTTC
>once|TRBJ1-1|TRBV24-1|-
CATSGASETEAFF
TGTGCCACCAGTGGGGCATCTGAGACTGAAGCTTTCTTT
>once|TRBJ2-2|TRBV3-1/TRBV3-2|TRBD2
CASSHRASGLAGETGELFF
TGTGCCAGCAGCCATCGAGCTTCTGGGCTAGCGGGAGAGACCGGGGAGCTGTTTTTT
>-|TRBJ2-2|TRBV4-1|TRBD2
CASSPRVGEGLAGELFF
TGCGCCAGCAGCCCCAGGGTGGGGGAGGGCCTGGCCGGGGAGCTGTTTTTT
>-|TRBJ1-2|TRBV10-3|TRBD1
CAISEYGTGDGYTF
TGTGCCATCAGTGAGTACGGGACAGGGGATGGCTACACCTTC
>-|TRBJ2-2|TRBV5-1|-
CASSFTGTGELFF
TGCGCCAGCAGCTTCACGGGAACCGGGGAGCTGTTTTTT
>-|TRBJ1-1|TRBV11-3|TRBD1
CASSPRDRDPNTEAFF
TGTGCCAGCAGCCCCCGGGACAGGGACCCGAACACTGAAGCTTTCTTT
>-|TRBJ1-2|TRBV7-9|TRBD1
CASSTGTGAYGYTF
TGTGCCAGCAGCACCGGGACAGGGGCCTATGGCTACACCTTC
>-|TRBJ2-5|TRBV2|-
CASSKQGGETQYF
TGTGCCAGCAGTAAACAGGGGGGGGAGACCCAGTACTTC
>-|TRBJ2-1|TRBV28|TRBD2
CASSPTSGIFNEQFF
TGTGCCAGCAGTCCGACTAGCGGGATCTTCAATGAGCAGTTCTTC
>-|TRBJ1-1|TRBV15|-
CATSGPTGLGEAFF
TGTGCCACCAGCGGCCCTACAGGGTTGGGTGAAGCTTTCTTT
>once|TRBJ2-3|TRBV29-1|-
CSVGDITDTQYF
TGCAGCGTCGGGGACATCACAGATACGCAGTATTTT
>-|TRBJ2-7|TRBV7-9|-
CASSHASSAVSYEQYF
TGTGCCAGCAGCCACGCCTCTAGCGCCGTATCCTACGAGCAGTACTTC
>-|TRBJ2-3|TRBV9|TRBD1
CASSVEQTGQDTQYF
TGTGCCAGCAGCGTAGAGCAGACAGGGCAAGATACGCAGTATTTT
>-|TRBJ2-1|TRBV7-3|TRBD2
CASRSGLAGGLYNEQFF
TGTGCCAGCAGATCCGGACTAGCGGGAGGCCTCTACAATGAGCAGTTCTTC
>-|TRBJ2-7|TRBV18|TRBD2
CASSLLITSGSYEQYF
TGTGCCAGCTCACTACTAATAACTAGCGGGAGCTACGAGCAGTACTTC
>-|TRBJ2-5|TRBV10-3|TRBD2
CAISGASGRETQYF
TGTGCCATCAGTGGGGCTAGCGGGCGGGAGACCCAGTACTTC
>-|TRBJ2-5|TRBV3-1/TRBV3-2|TRBD2
CASSQGIQREWQETQYF
TGTGCCAGCAGCCAAGGCATCCAGCGGGAGTGGCAAGAGACCCAGTACTTC
>-|TRBJ1-4|TRBV5-1|TRBD1
CASSPGTAPTNEKLFF
TGCGCCAGCAGCCCTGGGACAGCCCCAACTAATGAAAAACTGTTTTTT
>-|TRBJ2-7|TRBV5-1|TRBD2
CASGPSGSVFGRAYEQYF
TGCGCCAGCGGTCCGAGCGGGAGTGTCTTCGGTAGAGCCTACGAGCAGTACTTC